The 16 T cell receptor beta chains below all came from one sample that was sequenced in a study of human T cells and chemical hapten exposure. Time point noted: pre-sensitization, week 0. Treatment indicated: therapeutic diphenylcyclopropenone sensitization with weekly scalp DPC. One entry per CDR3 protein results from TCRdb running MiXCR on the RACE reads. There are tens of thousands of distinct CDR3 sequences in the sample; 7.5% to 8% occur only once, and roughly 1.3% lies in the top ten. Sequenced here: whole blood, sampled in connection with sensitization to the hapten diphenylcyclopropenone (DPC). The receptors shown here come from a woman aged 45-59 years with alopecia areata. Some clones in this sample may be carry-over from other donors' samples.

V gene TRBV28 combines with J gene TRBJ2-7; 12 positions agree with TRBD2. Germline V gene data show CDR1 as MDHEN and CDR2 as SYDVKM. The J segment lost 7 bases and the V segment lost 4 bases, leaving 11 bases of the junction unmatched. The CDR3 length is 16 residues. The CDR3 region is CASSSSSGRARGEQYF. CDR3 coding DNA: TGTGCCAGCAGTTCCTCTAGCGGGAGGGCCCGTGGAGAGCAGTACTTC.

This clonotype appeared a few times. This chain connects TRBV3-1 to TRBJ2-2; the D is unclear. The V gene's germline CDR1 is LGHDT and CDR2 YNNKEL (reference sequence). V lost 1 base and J 4 bases, leaving 4 bases between the germline ends. The CDR3 is 13 residues long. The CDR3 bases are TGTGCCAGCAGCCAAGCCCCCACCGGGGAGCTGTTTTTT. It encodes CASSQAPTGELFF.

This clonotype was seen ten or more times. The chain is built from TRBV6-5 and TRBJ2-1, with D perhaps matching TRBD1 or TRBD2 (5 bases each). CDR1 is MNHEY and CDR2 is SVGAGI in the germline V gene. Deletions cut 0 bases from V and 8 bases from J, with 17 bases between. This CDR3 region has 16 residues. The CDR3: CASSYSTGLGVDEQFF. CDR3 bases: TGTGCCAGCAGTTACTCGACCGGGCTGGGGGTCGATGAGCAGTTCTTC.

The chain joins TRBV5-1 to TRBJ2-6; D gene uncertain. The CDR3 totals 17 residues. From germline, CDR1 is SGHRS and CDR2 YFSETQ. V lost 0 bases to trimming and J lost 7 bases, with 17 bases between them. The CDR3 bases are TGCGCCAGCAGCTTGGCTCGGCAGGTCAATTTCGCCAACGTCCTGACTTTC. Translating gives CASSLARQVNFANVLTF.

V gene TRBV12-3 or TRBV12-4 combines with J gene TRBJ2-5; no clear D. This CDR3 region has 11 residues. V dropped 6 bases and J dropped 4 bases, with 6 bases sitting between them. CDR3 region: CASRETETQYF. The CDR3 nucleotides are TGTGCCAGCAGGGAGACAGAGACCCAGTACTTC.

This clonotype was seen ten or more times. This chain connects TRBV7-9 to TRBJ2-1; 9 bases line up with TRBD1. The ends lost 5 bases at V and 5 bases at J; junction bases unmatched: 4. This CDR3 has 14 amino acids. CDR1 and CDR2 (germline): SEHNR, FQNEAQ (reference sequence). The CDR3 region is CASSRTGANNEQFF. For the CDR3, the DNA is TGTGCCAGCAGCCGGACAGGGGCCAACAATGAGCAGTTCTTC.

This clonotype showed up just a few times. J is TRBJ2-1 and V is TRBV10-3, with 7 bases lining up with TRBD1. Germline V gene lookup returns CDR1 ENHRY and CDR2 SYGVKD. Trimming cost V 8 bases and J 6 bases; bases outside gene matches: 10. The CDR3 has 14 residues. The CDR3 is CAIGVTGASNEQFF. The CDR3 DNA follows: TGTGCCATCGGGGTAACAGGGGCGAGCAATGAGCAGTTCTTC.

This clonotype was observed at least ten times. This chain uses TRBV7-3 with TRBJ2-7; D gene unclear. Germline CDR1 reads SGHTA; CDR2 reads FQGTGA. Trimming cost V 0 bases and J 5 bases, with 8 bases left between them. The CDR3 has 13 residues. CDR3 DNA: TGTGCCAGCAGCTTAACTGGCGCGGACGAGCAGTACTTC. Translated: CASSLTGADEQYF.

The V gene is TRBV29-1, the J gene TRBJ2-3, with D uncertain. The CDR3 loop spans 12 amino acids. Deletions cut 3 bases from V and 2 bases from J, with 6 bases between. In germline, CDR1 is SQVTM, CDR2 ANQGSEA. CDR3 nucleotide sequence: TGCAGCGTTGAGTACTCCACAGATACGCAGTATTTT. Its translation is CSVEYSTDTQYF.

This clonotype was seen ten or more times. This chain connects TRBV2 to TRBJ2-1, with unresolved D. CDR1 is SNHLY, CDR2 FYNNEI, per germline. The CDR3 loop spans 15 amino acids. V dropped 4 bases and J dropped 2 bases, with 12 bases sitting between them. CDR3 in DNA: TGTGCCAGCAGTGGGGAAGGACGGCCCTACAATGAGCAGTTCTTC. This gives the protein CASSGEGRPYNEQFF.

This clonotype was counted between two and nine times. This chain links TRBV6-4 with TRBJ2-3; 7 bases match TRBD1. Germline lookup yields CDR1 MRHNA and CDR2 SNTAGT. This CDR3 spans 14 amino acids. V was clipped by 0 bases and J by 4 bases; unmatched bases: 1. CDR3 nucleotide sequence: TGTGCCAGCAGTGACTCCCAGGGGGCAGATACGCAGTATTTT. It translates to CASSDSQGADTQYF.

This clonotype was observed at least ten times. This chain links TRBV20-1 with TRBJ2-3; D is unclear. The V end lost 1 base, the J end lost 3 bases, and 14 bases lay between the germline ends. The CDR3 runs to 15 residues. Germline V lookup: CDR1 DFQATT, CDR2 SNEGSKA (reference sequence). The CDR3 region has the DNA TGCAGTGCTAGAGGGTCCCCGAAGGGAACAGATACGCAGTATTTT. Translated, it gives CSARGSPKGTDTQYF.

This chain connects TRBV27 to TRBJ2-1, with unresolved D. CDR3 length: 16 residues. CDR1 is MNHEY, CDR2 SMNVEV, per germline (reference sequence). The ends were cut back, 2 bases at V and 0 bases at J, with 11 bases in the middle. The CDR3 DNA reads as TGTGCCAGCAGTTTAAATCCGCTGCGCTCCTACAATGAGCAGTTCTTC. It translates to CASSLNPLRSYNEQFF.

This clonotype was counted ten times or more. The chain is built from TRBV7-2 and TRBJ2-3; no clear D. The germline CDR1 and CDR2 sequences are SGHTA and FQGNSA. Trimming stripped 5 bases from V and 5 bases from J, with 8 bases between. This CDR3 contains 12 residues. The CDR3 here is CASSVLLDTQYF. The CDR3 nucleotides are TGTGCCAGCAGCGTGCTTTTAGATACGCAGTATTTT.

The genes are TRBV28 and TRBJ2-6; either TRBD1 or TRBD2 may fit D (5 bases each). Germline CDR1 reads MDHEN; CDR2 reads SYDVKM. The CDR3 spans 14 residues. V gave up 10 bases and J gave up 0 bases, with 10 bases separating them. The CDR3 loop is CATVGTSGANVLTF. CDR3 DNA sequence: TGTGCCACAGTTGGGACCTCTGGGGCCAACGTCCTGACTTTC. Using reference TRBV28 and TRBJ2-6 for the parts outside the CDR3, the full variable domain is DVKVTQSSRYLVKRTGEKVFLECVQDMDHENMFWYRQDPGLGLRLIYFSYDVKMKEKGDIPEGYSVSREKKERFSLILESASTNQTSMYLCATVGTSGANVLTFGAGSRLTVL.

This clonotype was counted many times. Here the CDR3 DNA reads TGTGCCAGCAGCCTGCATGGAAACACCATATATTTT. This encodes CASSLHGNTIYF. The chain is built from TRBV11-2 and TRBJ1-3; D remains unclear. V was pared by 5 bases and J by 3 bases, with 5 bases between. The CDR3 spans 12 residues. Germline V gene lookup returns CDR1 SGHAT and CDR2 FQNNGV.